A single sample gave rise to the 31 T cell receptor beta chains below, sequenced in a study of blood T cells in healthy people across ages. A J-beta primer mix and a sample-barcoded 5' primer were used in a second PCR of roughly 6 to 11 cycles. TCRdb redid the calling of the 5' RACE reads with MiXCR, one entry per CDR3 protein. The sample shows over 1.5 million distinct CDR3 sequences, 49% of them seen only once. Sequences were obtained from blood. The receptors come from a woman aged 40 to 49 in good health.

This clonotype was detected a few times. The chain couples TRBV6-2 or TRBV6-3 to TRBJ1-2; D not certain. The V and J ends lost 7 bases and 4 bases respectively, with 7 bases between them. This CDR3 comprises 11 residues. Germline loops: CDR1 MNHEY, CDR2 SVGEGT. Here the CDR3 reads CASKTGYGYTF. Written as DNA, the CDR3 is TGTGCCAGCAAAACGGGCTATGGCTACACCTTC.

The chain links TRBV20-1 to TRBJ2-7; the D gene is possibly TRBD1 (6 bases). Trimming shortened V by 4 bases and J by 2 bases, and 15 bases separated the two germline ends. Germline values: CDR1 DFQATT, CDR2 SNEGSKA (reference sequence). The CDR3 is 14 residues long. CDR3: CSAKGEGNPYEQYF. The CDR3 region has the DNA TGCAGTGCTAAGGGGGAAGGGAACCCCTACGAGCAGTACTTC.

J is TRBJ1-2 and V is TRBV4-3, with a weak D call TRBD1 (6 bases). CDR3 length: 15 residues. Germline V gives CDR1 LGHNA, CDR2 YSLEER. V was clipped by 1 base and J by 5 bases, with 14 bases between them. The CDR3 nucleotides read TGCGCCAGCAGCCAAGTACAGGGCCTGGGGTATGGCTACACCTTC. This encodes CASSQVQGLGYGYTF.

The V call is TRBV24-1, the J call TRBJ2-5; D is perhaps TRBD1 or TRBD2 (5 bases each). V was cut by 3 bases and J by 3 bases, with 16 bases left in between. This CDR3 contains 16 residues. CDR1 KGHDR and CDR2 SFDVKD come from the germline V gene. Here the CDR3 DNA reads TGTGCCACCAGTGATCCAGGGACCACTCGGGAAGAGACCCAGTACTTC. It codes for CATSDPGTTREETQYF.

This chain uses TRBV4-2 with TRBJ1-2; 9 nucleotides agree with TRBD1. This CDR3 is built from 15 residues. The V and J ends lost 0 bases and 5 bases, in that order; junction bases with no gene match: 4. Germline V gene lookup returns CDR1 LGHNA and CDR2 YNFKEQ. In DNA form, the CDR3 reads TGTGCCAGCAGCCAAGACGGGGACAGGGAATATGGCTACACCTTC. Translating gives CASSQDGDREYGYTF.

CDR3 bases: TGTGCCAGCAGCAGGTCCCTAGCGGTCGGGGGAGAGACCCAGTACTTC. Protein: CASSRSLAVGGETQYF. The V and J genes are TRBV6-1 and TRBJ2-5, with 7 nucleotides matching TRBD2. Trimming at V came to 6 bases and at J to 4 bases, leaving 14 bases not matched to a gene. CDR3 length: 16 residues. The germline V gene encodes CDR1 MNHNS and CDR2 SASEGT.

This clonotype has a handful of counts. This sequence joins TRBV7-6 and TRBJ2-7, with 7 bases identical to TRBD1. This CDR3 is built from 18 residues. CDR1 and CDR2 (germline): SGHVS, FNYEAQ. With V trimmed by 5 bases and J by 0 bases, 16 bases remained unmatched. The CDR3 DNA follows: TGTGCCAGCAGCCCGTCAACCGGGACAGAAATCCACTCCTACGAGCAGTACTTC. This codes for CASSPSTGTEIHSYEQYF.

The chain couples TRBV6-5 to TRBJ1-6; no clear D. V gave up 7 bases and J gave up 11 bases, with 18 bases separating them. This CDR3 spans 14 amino acids. Germline CDR1 and CDR2: MNHEY and SVGAGI. The CDR3 spells CASNEAGRRTPLHF. CDR3 nucleotides: TGTGCCAGCAACGAGGCAGGTAGAAGGACACCCCTCCACTTT.

In the case of this clonotype: Compared with germline, one end of the junction differs, possibly owing to a read error. This chain links TRBV12-3 or TRBV12-4 with TRBJ1-2, with D perhaps TRBD1 (5 bases). This CDR3 spans 15 amino acids. The CDR3 loop is CASSLRVGREPGYTF. The CDR3 DNA follows: TGCGCCAGCAGTTTAAGGGTCGGCAGGGAACCTGGCTACACCTTC.

The rearrangement joins TRBV6-2 or TRBV6-3 to TRBJ2-5, with D possibly being TRBD1 (5 bases). The germline V gene has CDR1 MNHEY and CDR2 SVGEGT. V dropped 2 bases and J dropped 3 bases, with 10 bases sitting between them. The CDR3 has 14 amino acids. The CDR3 coding sequence is TGTGCCAGCAGTTACGTGACAGCCAAAGAGACCCAGTACTTC. As protein: CASSYVTAKETQYF.

The gene calls are TRBV12-3 or TRBV12-4 and TRBJ1-2, with D possibly being TRBD1 (5 bases). The CDR3 is 14 amino acids. V was trimmed by 5 bases and J by 8 bases, leaving 18 bases between them. Here the CDR3 DNA reads TGTGCCAGCAGTCCTACCACAGGAGTTATCGGCTACACCTTC. Its translation is CASSPTTGVIGYTF.

On this clonotype: A junction boundary mismatches the germline segment, possibly from a read error. The rearrangement uses TRBV7-8 and TRBJ2-1; 12 bases align to TRBD2. Germline-derived CDR1 and CDR2 are SGHVS and FQNEAQ. The CDR3 extends over 18 amino acids. CDR3: CASSPRTSGDLSYNEQFF. CDR3 in DNA: TGCGCCAGCAGCCCGCGGACTAGCGGGGACCTCTCCTACAATGAGCAGTTCTTC. Full variable domain (remainder filled in from reference TRBV7-8 and TRBJ2-1): GAGVSQSPRYKVAKRGQDVALRCDPISGHVSLFWYQQALGQGPEFLTYFQNEAQLDKSGLPSDRFFAERPEGSVSTLKIQRTQQEDSAVYLCASSPRTSGDLSYNEQFFGPGTRLTVL.

The gene calls are TRBV6-2 or TRBV6-3 and TRBJ1-4, with 7 bases fitting TRBD1. The CDR3 totals 15 residues. Germline CDR1 is MNHEY and CDR2 is SVGEGT. The trim removed 2 bases at V and 4 bases at J, leaving 4 bases unmatched. CDR3 amino acids: CASSYPGQDNEKLFF. The DNA for the CDR3 is TGTGCCAGCAGTTACCCTGGACAGGATAATGAAAAACTGTTTTTT.

V gene TRBV4-3 combines with J gene TRBJ2-7; D gene ambiguous. The CDR3 is 10 amino acids. Germline CDR1 and CDR2: LGHNA and YSLEER. The V and J ends lost 3 bases and 12 bases respectively, with 9 bases between them. This CDR3 reads CASSQSQLYF. The CDR3 DNA sequence: TGCGCCAGCAGCCAGTCGCAGCTGTACTTC.

This clonotype has a single count. The rearrangement joins TRBV20-1 to TRBJ2-1, with D possibly TRBD1 on 5 matching bases. The CDR3 sequence is 16 residues long. V was pared by 0 bases and J by 7 bases, with 19 bases between. Germline lookup yields CDR1 DFQATT and CDR2 SNEGSKA (reference sequence). The CDR3 region is CSARDRGSRLKNEQFF. In DNA form, the CDR3 reads TGCAGTGCTAGAGATAGGGGCAGTCGGTTGAAAAATGAGCAGTTCTTC.

This chain links TRBV28 with TRBJ2-1; 8 positions agree with TRBD2. The CDR3 totals 12 residues. Germline V gene lookup returns CDR1 MDHEN and CDR2 SYDVKM. V dropped 11 bases and J dropped 6; count of bases not matched to a gene: 6. CDR3 sequence: CAARGGRNEQFF. CDR3 nucleotides: TGTGCCGCTCGGGGGGGGCGCAATGAGCAGTTCTTC.

The rearrangement joins TRBV5-1 to TRBJ2-7, with TRBD1 matching 8 bases. The CDR3 has 13 amino acids. Trimming removed 5 bases from V and 6 bases from J; junction bases left unmatched: 7. Germline-derived CDR1 and CDR2 are SGHRS and YFSETQ. CDR3 sequence: CASRAQGAGEQYF. CDR3 DNA: TGCGCCAGCAGAGCCCAGGGGGCGGGCGAGCAGTACTTC. Filled out from reference TRBV5-1 and TRBJ2-7, the complete variable domain reads KAGVTQTPRYLIKTRGQQVTLSCSPISGHRSVSWYQQTPGQGLQFLFEYFSETQRNKGNFPGRFSGRQFSNSRSEMNVSTLELGDSALYLCASRAQGAGEQYFGPGTRLTVT.

The gene calls are TRBV21-1 and TRBJ2-7; the DNA was not used to check the table's D call, TRBD2. TRBV21-1 corresponds to a pseudogene. The CDR3 covers 20 residues. CDR3 DNA: TGTGCCAGCAGCAAGAAGGGCACTCTCCCAGTTTTGGGCAGCTCCTACGAGCAGTACTTC. This sequence encodes CASSKKGTLPVLGSSYEQYF.

This clonotype was found once. The J gene is TRBJ2-1, the V gene TRBV6-5; 7 nucleotides line up with TRBD2. V shed 7 bases and J 7 bases; nucleotides not matched to a gene: 7. The CDR3 runs to 13 residues. Per the germline V gene, CDR1 is MNHEY and CDR2 is SVGAGI. CDR3 amino acids: CASKFPGGNEQFF. The DNA of the CDR3 is TGTGCCAGCAAGTTTCCCGGGGGGAATGAGCAGTTCTTC.

This clonotype was recorded a few times. This chain connects TRBV28 to TRBJ2-1; 7 bases line up with TRBD2. Trimming removed 5 bases from V and 7 bases from J; junction bases left unmatched: 8. This CDR3 contains 14 residues. CDR1 is MDHEN, CDR2 SYDVKM, per germline. The CDR3 DNA reads as TGTGCCAGCAGTCCCGCCGGGACTACTAATGAGCAGTTCTTC. Encoded protein: CASSPAGTTNEQFF.

About this clonotype: A much bigger clone sits one base away, suggesting this may be a read error. The chain couples TRBV9 to TRBJ2-7; 9 nucleotides line up with TRBD1. Germline CDR1 is SGDLS and CDR2 is YYNGEE. V dropped 3 bases and J dropped 5; count of bases not matched to a gene: 6. This CDR3 contains 14 residues. CDR3 in DNA: TGTGCCAGCAGCGCCGGGACAGGGTCCCACGAGCAGTACTTC. This encodes CASSAGTGSHEQYF.

The CDR3 protein is CASSWGTGGDTQYF. DNA of the CDR3: TGTGCCAGCAGCTGGGGGACAGGGGGAGATACGCAGTATTTT. This sequence joins TRBV13 and TRBJ2-3, with 11 bases fitting TRBD1. V gave up 4 bases and J gave up 5 bases; unmatched junction bases: 2. Germline CDR1 is PRHDT and CDR2 is FYEKMQ (reference sequence). The CDR3 is 14 residues long.

There are a few counts of this clonotype. The chain has TRBV2 and TRBJ2-7; tentative D call: TRBD1 (6 bases). This CDR3 is 14 amino acids long. The V end was cut by 7 bases, the J end by 6 bases, with 19 bases between. CDR1 SNHLY and CDR2 FYNNEI come from the germline V gene. CDR3 region: CASTLAGEGSEQYF. CDR3 nucleotides: TGTGCCAGCACCCTGGCAGGGGAAGGAAGCGAGCAGTACTTC.

The V call is TRBV19, the J call TRBJ2-7; D gene uncertain. Trimming took 3 bases from V and 3 from J, leaving 9 bases between them. The V gene's germline CDR1 is LNHDA and CDR2 SQIVND (reference sequence). The CDR3 length is 13 residues. The CDR3 protein is CASSIFTDYEQYF. CDR3 DNA: TGTGCCAGTAGTATCTTCACAGACTACGAGCAGTACTTC.

Many counts were recorded for this clonotype. The rearrangement links TRBV5-1 to TRBJ1-2; no clear D. Looked up from germline, CDR1 is SGHRS and CDR2 is YFSETQ. The length of the CDR3 is 13 residues. V was trimmed by 2 bases and J by 1 base, leaving 6 bases between them. The CDR3 DNA follows: TGCGCCAGCAGCTTAGACAATAACTATGGCTACACCTTC. Its protein is CASSLDNNYGYTF.

The chain carries TRBV29-1 and TRBJ1-1; no clear D. The germline V gene has CDR1 SQVTM and CDR2 ANQGSEA. V was cut by 6 bases and J by 1 base, with 18 bases left in between. The CDR3 consists of 15 residues. CDR3 nucleotides: TGCAGCGTCGCACCGGGAAGCAATCCGAACACTGAAGCTTTCTTT. Translated, it gives CSVAPGSNPNTEAFF.

The CDR3 loop reads CASSDSGQGPYEQYF. CDR3 nucleotides: TGCGCCAGCAGTGATTCGGGACAGGGACCCTACGAGCAGTACTTC. The chain employs TRBV10-1 and TRBJ2-5, with 9 bases lining up with TRBD1. The DNA end is a closer match to TRBJ2-7, so the J assignment may be wrong. The germline V gene encodes CDR1 WNHNN and CDR2 SYGVQD (reference sequence). The CDR3 extends over 15 amino acids.

The gene calls are TRBV6-5 and TRBJ1-5; 7 bases agree with TRBD1. In germline, CDR1 is MNHEY, CDR2 SVGAGI. The V and J ends lost 5 bases and 6 bases, in that order; junction bases with no gene match: 10. This CDR3 spans 15 amino acids. The CDR3 coding sequence is TGTGCCAGCAGTCCGGACAGGAGGTTGACTCAGCCCCAGCATTTT. Its protein is CASSPDRRLTQPQHF.

This chain connects TRBV20-1 to TRBJ2-1; D possibly corresponds to TRBD2 (7 bases). Germline lookup yields CDR1 DFQATT and CDR2 SNEGSKA (reference sequence). The CDR3 covers 12 residues. This CDR3 is CSQRGGKNEQFF. The CDR3 DNA reads TGCAGCCAGAGGGGGGGCAAAAATGAGCAGTTCTTC.

This chain connects TRBV20-1 to TRBJ2-5, with 7 bases that match TRBD2. The length of the CDR3 is 13 residues. From germline, CDR1 is DFQATT and CDR2 SNEGSKA (reference sequence). V lost 6 bases and J lost 2; bases outside the gene matches: 6. The CDR3 DNA reads TGCAGTGCCGTCAGCGGGGCACAAGAGACCCAGTACTTC. It is translated as CSAVSGAQETQYF.

This chain connects TRBV7-9 to TRBJ1-5, with D possibly TRBD1 on 5 matching bases. Germline-derived CDR1 and CDR2 are SEHNR and FQNEAQ (reference sequence). The CDR3 extends over 15 amino acids. V was trimmed by 5 bases and J by 2 bases, leaving 13 bases between them. This chain's CDR3 is CASSGAGWGNQPQHF. CDR3 DNA: TGTGCCAGCAGCGGGGCAGGGTGGGGCAATCAGCCCCAGCATTTT.